This T cell receptor (beta chain) was retrieved from a study of early T cells in non-severe SARS-CoV-2 infection. Study-level background: Chains were unpaired, as sequencing was done on bulk RNA from unsorted whole blood.

Study findings and constraints: Private and CD4 specificities were missed by VDJdb matching, skewed to anti-spike CD8.

Germline loops: CDR1 SQVTM, CDR2 ANQGSEA. CDR3 length: 13 amino acids. V shed 3 bases, J shed 6 bases, and the junction held 7 bases outside the gene matches. The protocol attached unique molecular identifiers to individual cDNA molecules. One entry per CDR3 protein results from TCRdb running MiXCR on the 5' RACE reads. The sample holds more than 45,000 distinct CDR3 sequences, roughly 12% seen once. This clonotype has at least ten counts. Its antigen remains unidentified. Material: whole blood. The source is an adult who was a healthcare worker with PCR-confirmed SARS-CoV-2 infection or an uninfected control (not recorded which). The gene calls are TRBV29-1 and TRBJ1-2; 7 positions agree with TRBD1. The DNA for the CDR3 is TGCAGCGTTGATATGGAGGGGGCGGATGGCTACACCTTC. Amino acid sequence: CSVDMEGADGYTF.